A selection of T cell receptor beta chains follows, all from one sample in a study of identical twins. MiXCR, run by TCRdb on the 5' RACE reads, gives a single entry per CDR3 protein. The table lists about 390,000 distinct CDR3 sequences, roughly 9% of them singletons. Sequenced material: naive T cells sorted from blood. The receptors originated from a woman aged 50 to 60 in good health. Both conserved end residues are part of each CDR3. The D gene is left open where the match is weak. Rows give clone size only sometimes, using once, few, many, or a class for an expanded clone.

CDR3aa: CAWSQGIDFF; CDR3nt: TGTGCCTGGAGTCAGGGGATTGATTTCTTT; j_gene: TRBJ1-1; d_gene: -; v_gene: TRBV30; abundance: few; len: 10
CDR3aa: CASSKANDRDNTGELFF; CDR3nt: TGTGCCAGCAGCAAAGCTAATGACAGGGACAACACCGGGGAGCTGTTTTTT; j_gene: TRBJ2-2; d_gene: -; v_gene: TRBV21-1; abundance: -; len: 17
CDR3aa: CASLQTGNNSPLHF; CDR3nt: TGTGCCAGCCTCCAGACAGGGAATAATTCACCCCTCCACTTT; j_gene: TRBJ1-6; d_gene: TRBD1; v_gene: TRBV27; abundance: few; len: 14
CDR3aa: CASSNTGTLKVDF; CDR3nt: TGTGCCAGCAGCAATACCGGGACCCTTAAGGTGGATTTT; j_gene: TRBJ2-3; d_gene: -; v_gene: TRBV5-4; abundance: -; len: 13
CDR3aa: CASSTTGGNEKLFF; CDR3nt: TGTGCCAGCAGCACGACAGGGGGGAATGAAAAACTGTTTTTT; j_gene: TRBJ1-4; d_gene: TRBD1; v_gene: TRBV7-9; abundance: -; len: 14
CDR3aa: CASSELTSTDTQYF; CDR3nt: TGTGCCAGCAGCGAGTTAACTAGCACAGATACGCAGTATTTT; j_gene: TRBJ2-3; d_gene: -; v_gene: TRBV3-1; abundance: few; len: 14
CDR3aa: CASSHNRGRQETQYF; CDR3nt: TGTGCCAGCAGCCATAATAGGGGGCGGCAAGAGACCCAGTACTTC; j_gene: TRBJ2-5; d_gene: -; v_gene: TRBV21-1; abundance: -; len: 15
CDR3aa: CASSQDQGSEGRWVQFF; CDR3nt: TGTGCCAGCAGCCAAGATCAGGGTAGCGAGGGGCGTTGGGTGCAGTTCTTC; j_gene: TRBJ2-1; d_gene: -; v_gene: TRBV4-2; abundance: -; len: 17
CDR3aa: CASSLGALSHNEQFF; CDR3nt: TGCGCCAGCAGCTTGGGGGCCCTAAGTCACAATGAGCAGTTCTTC; j_gene: TRBJ2-1; d_gene: -; v_gene: TRBV5-1; abundance: -; len: 15
CDR3aa: CSAKPSGRTYNEQFF; CDR3nt: TGCAGTGCAAAACCCAGCGGGAGGACCTACAATGAGCAGTTCTTC; j_gene: TRBJ2-1; d_gene: TRBD2; v_gene: TRBV20-1; abundance: few; len: 15
CDR3aa: CATSARTGYEQYF; CDR3nt: TGTGCCACCAGCGCCCGGACGGGGTACGAGCAGTACTTC; j_gene: TRBJ2-7; d_gene: -; v_gene: TRBV15; abundance: -; len: 13
CDR3aa: CSASPGGSGNYEQYF; CDR3nt: TGCAGTGCTAGCCCGGGAGGAAGCGGCAACTACGAGCAGTACTTC; j_gene: TRBJ2-7; d_gene: TRBD2; v_gene: TRBV20-1; abundance: -; len: 15
CDR3aa: CASRSSGPYRRETQYF; CDR3nt: TGTGCAAGTCGCTCCAGCGGGCCATACCGTCGGGAGACCCAGTACTTC; j_gene: TRBJ2-5; d_gene: -; v_gene: TRBV12-2; abundance: -; len: 16
CDR3aa: CASSSLGTTNEKLFF; CDR3nt: TGTGCCAGCAGCTCGCTCGGAACAACTAATGAAAAACTGTTTTTT; j_gene: TRBJ1-4; d_gene: -; v_gene: TRBV7-9; abundance: many; len: 15
CDR3aa: CASSLVSAGSTDTQYF; CDR3nt: TGTGCCAGCAGCTTAGTGTCGGCAGGTAGCACAGATACGCAGTATTTT; j_gene: TRBJ2-3; d_gene: -; v_gene: TRBV11-2; abundance: many; len: 16
CDR3aa: CASSTNSGHTGELFF; CDR3nt: TGCGCCAGCAGCACCAACTCCGGACACACCGGGGAGCTGTTTTTT; j_gene: TRBJ2-2; d_gene: -; v_gene: TRBV5-1; abundance: -; len: 15
CDR3aa: CATSDPGTGTYEQYF; CDR3nt: TGTGCCACCAGTGATCCAGGGACAGGGACCTACGAGCAGTACTTC; j_gene: TRBJ2-7; d_gene: TRBD1; v_gene: TRBV24-1; abundance: -; len: 15
CDR3aa: CASSNHGSSSYEQYF; CDR3nt: TGTGCCAGCAGTAACCACGGGAGTAGCTCCTACGAGCAGTACTTC; j_gene: TRBJ2-7; d_gene: -; v_gene: TRBV27; abundance: few; len: 15
CDR3aa: CSVVGSRNTIYF; CDR3nt: TGCAGCGTTGTAGGCAGCAGAAACACCATATATTTT; j_gene: TRBJ1-3; d_gene: -; v_gene: TRBV29-1; abundance: few; len: 12
CDR3aa: CACRTYGGNEQFF; CDR3nt: TGTGCCTGCCGTACATACGGGGGCAATGAGCAGTTCTTC; j_gene: TRBJ2-1; d_gene: -; v_gene: TRBV30; abundance: few; len: 13
CDR3aa: CSETTGEGEAFF; CDR3nt: TGCAGCGAGACTACCGGGGAGGGTGAAGCTTTCTTT; j_gene: TRBJ1-1; d_gene: -; v_gene: TRBV29-1; abundance: many; len: 12
CDR3aa: CASSPRPGQGAADTQYF; CDR3nt: TGTGCCAGCAGCCCCCGACCGGGACAGGGGGCTGCGGATACGCAGTATTTT; j_gene: TRBJ2-3; d_gene: TRBD1; v_gene: TRBV4-2; abundance: few; len: 17
CDR3aa: CASSQAGTFGDEQFF; CDR3nt: TGTGCCAGCAGCCAAGCCGGGACTTTTGGGGATGAGCAGTTCTTC; j_gene: TRBJ2-1; d_gene: -; v_gene: TRBV7-9; abundance: -; len: 15
CDR3aa: CSARFSGRFFQETQYF; CDR3nt: TGCAGTGCTAGGTTTAGCGGGAGGTTTTTCCAAGAGACCCAGTACTTC; j_gene: TRBJ2-5; d_gene: TRBD2; v_gene: TRBV20-1; abundance: -; len: 16
CDR3aa: CASSSGLNKLFF; CDR3nt: TGTGCCAGCAGCTCGGGACTGAACAAACTGTTTTTT; j_gene: TRBJ1-4; d_gene: -; v_gene: TRBV5-5; abundance: few; len: 12
CDR3aa: CASSLGGDRPQHF; CDR3nt: TGTGCCAGCAGCTTAGGAGGGGACAGGCCCCAGCATTTT; j_gene: TRBJ1-5; d_gene: TRBD1; v_gene: TRBV7-9; abundance: few; len: 13
CDR3aa: CASSAGQGVEKLFF; CDR3nt: TGTGCCAGCAGTGCGGGACAGGGTGTTGAAAAACTGTTTTTT; j_gene: TRBJ1-4; d_gene: TRBD1; v_gene: TRBV2; abundance: many; len: 14
CDR3aa: CASSIAGVGNEQFF; CDR3nt: TGTGCCAGCAGTATAGCGGGAGTCGGCAATGAGCAGTTCTTC; j_gene: TRBJ2-1; d_gene: TRBD2; v_gene: TRBV6-4; abundance: few; len: 14
CDR3aa: CASSPGRANTDTQYF; CDR3nt: TGTGCCAGCAGCCCCGGGAGGGCCAACACAGATACGCAGTATTTT; j_gene: TRBJ2-3; d_gene: TRBD2; v_gene: TRBV6-2/TRBV6-3; abundance: few; len: 15
CDR3aa: CASTRGEVTGELFF; CDR3nt: TGTGCCAGCACCCGGGGAGAGGTAACCGGGGAGCTGTTTTTT; j_gene: TRBJ2-2; d_gene: -; v_gene: TRBV6-1; abundance: -; len: 14
CDR3aa: CRLGQRNNEQFF; CDR3nt: TGCAGGCTGGGACAGCGTAACAATGAGCAGTTCTTC; j_gene: TRBJ2-1; d_gene: TRBD1; v_gene: TRBV20-1; abundance: few; len: 12
CDR3aa: CASSLAKGTAGEQFF; CDR3nt: TGCGCCAGCAGCTTGGCGAAAGGGACCGCAGGGGAGCAGTTCTTC; j_gene: TRBJ2-1; d_gene: -; v_gene: TRBV5-1; abundance: many; len: 15
CDR3aa: CAISRGLAGSYEQYF; CDR3nt: TGTGCCATCAGCCGGGGACTAGCGGGATCCTACGAGCAGTACTTC; j_gene: TRBJ2-7; d_gene: TRBD2; v_gene: TRBV10-3; abundance: few; len: 15
CDR3aa: CASSWRDRVEAFF; CDR3nt: TGCGCCAGCAGCTGGAGGGACAGGGTGGAAGCTTTCTTT; j_gene: TRBJ1-1; d_gene: TRBD1; v_gene: TRBV5-1; abundance: -; len: 13
CDR3aa: CASSVDTSGSRELFF; CDR3nt: TGTGCCAGCAGCGTAGATACTAGCGGGAGTAGGGAGCTGTTTTTT; j_gene: TRBJ2-2; d_gene: TRBD2; v_gene: TRBV9; abundance: -; len: 15
CDR3aa: CSARDLTSSYNEQFF; CDR3nt: TGCAGTGCTAGAGATCTTACAAGCTCCTACAATGAGCAGTTCTTC; j_gene: TRBJ2-1; d_gene: -; v_gene: TRBV20-1; abundance: few; len: 15
CDR3aa: CASSGWSSPGQGGADTQYF; CDR3nt: TGTGCCAGCAGTGGTTGGAGCTCCCCGGGACAGGGTGGCGCAGATACGCAGTATTTT; j_gene: TRBJ2-3; d_gene: TRBD1; v_gene: TRBV2; abundance: -; len: 19
CDR3aa: CASGGQSYEQYF; CDR3nt: TGTGCCAGCGGGGGACAGTCCTACGAGCAGTACTTC; j_gene: TRBJ2-7; d_gene: TRBD1; v_gene: TRBV3-1; abundance: many; len: 12
CDR3aa: CASKASTEAFF; CDR3nt: TGTGCCAGCAAGGCAAGCACTGAAGCTTTCTTT; j_gene: TRBJ1-1; d_gene: -; v_gene: TRBV12-3/TRBV12-4; abundance: -; len: 11
CDR3aa: CASSFPGLAGTTQYF; CDR3nt: TGTGCCAGCAGTTTCCCTGGACTAGCGGGGACTACGCAGTATTTT; j_gene: TRBJ2-3; d_gene: TRBD2; v_gene: TRBV27; abundance: -; len: 15
CDR3aa: CAISESRGNYGYTF; CDR3nt: TGTGCCATCAGTGAGTCGAGGGGTAACTATGGCTACACCTTC; j_gene: TRBJ1-2; d_gene: -; v_gene: TRBV10-3; abundance: few; len: 14
CDR3aa: CATSGGTYNEQFF; CDR3nt: TGTGCCACCAGCGGCGGGACCTACAATGAGCAGTTCTTC; j_gene: TRBJ2-1; d_gene: -; v_gene: TRBV15; abundance: -; len: 13
CDR3aa: CAWSVGGDPYEQYF; CDR3nt: TGTGCCTGGAGTGTAGGAGGGGATCCCTACGAGCAGTACTTC; j_gene: TRBJ2-7; d_gene: -; v_gene: TRBV30; abundance: few; len: 14
CDR3aa: CASSPLAGGLTGELFF; CDR3nt: TGTGCCAGCTCACCCTTGGCGGGAGGACTCACCGGGGAGCTGTTTTTT; j_gene: TRBJ2-2; d_gene: TRBD2; v_gene: TRBV18; abundance: -; len: 16
CDR3aa: CSVLGGLADEQYF; CDR3nt: TGCAGCGTTTTAGGCGGACTAGCGGACGAGCAGTACTTC; j_gene: TRBJ2-7; d_gene: TRBD2; v_gene: TRBV29-1; abundance: few; len: 13
CDR3aa: CASSPGLVDEQFF; CDR3nt: TGTGCCAGTAGTCCGGGACTAGTGGACGAGCAGTTCTTC; j_gene: TRBJ2-1; d_gene: TRBD2; v_gene: TRBV19; abundance: many; len: 13
CDR3aa: CASSKVPGRDTEAFF; CDR3nt: TGTGCCAGTAGTAAAGTACCAGGTAGGGACACTGAAGCTTTCTTT; j_gene: TRBJ1-1; d_gene: -; v_gene: TRBV19; abundance: -; len: 15
CDR3aa: CASSQGGQVSQPQHF; CDR3nt: TGTGCCAGCAGCCAAGGCGGACAGGTCAGTCAGCCCCAGCATTTT; j_gene: TRBJ1-5; d_gene: TRBD1; v_gene: TRBV27; abundance: -; len: 15
CDR3aa: CASSLSAGYYGYTF; CDR3nt: TGTGCCAGCAGCCTATCGGCAGGTTACTATGGCTACACCTTC; j_gene: TRBJ1-2; d_gene: -; v_gene: TRBV3-1; abundance: few; len: 14
CDR3aa: CSARDRLGSSGRAGETQYF; CDR3nt: TGCAGTGCTAGAGATCGTCTGGGGTCTAGCGGGAGGGCCGGCGAGACCCAGTACTTC; j_gene: TRBJ2-5; d_gene: TRBD2; v_gene: TRBV20-1; abundance: few; len: 19
CDR3aa: CASSFGGAGELFF; CDR3nt: TGTGCCAGCAGTTTCGGGGGAGCCGGGGAGCTGTTTTTT; j_gene: TRBJ2-2; d_gene: -; v_gene: TRBV12-3/TRBV12-4; abundance: many; len: 13